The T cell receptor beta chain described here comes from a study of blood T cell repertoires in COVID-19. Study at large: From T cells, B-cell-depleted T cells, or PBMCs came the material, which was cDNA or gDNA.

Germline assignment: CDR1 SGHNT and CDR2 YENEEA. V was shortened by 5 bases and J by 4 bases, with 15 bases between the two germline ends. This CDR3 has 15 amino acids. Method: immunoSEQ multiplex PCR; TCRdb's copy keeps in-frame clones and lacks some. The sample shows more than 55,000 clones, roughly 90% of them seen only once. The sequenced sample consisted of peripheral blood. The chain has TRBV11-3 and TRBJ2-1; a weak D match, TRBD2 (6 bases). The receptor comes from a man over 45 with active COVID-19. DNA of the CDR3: TGTGCCAGCAGCCCACGGCGGGGTCCTTACAATGAGCAGTTCTTC. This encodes CASSPRRGPYNEQFF.